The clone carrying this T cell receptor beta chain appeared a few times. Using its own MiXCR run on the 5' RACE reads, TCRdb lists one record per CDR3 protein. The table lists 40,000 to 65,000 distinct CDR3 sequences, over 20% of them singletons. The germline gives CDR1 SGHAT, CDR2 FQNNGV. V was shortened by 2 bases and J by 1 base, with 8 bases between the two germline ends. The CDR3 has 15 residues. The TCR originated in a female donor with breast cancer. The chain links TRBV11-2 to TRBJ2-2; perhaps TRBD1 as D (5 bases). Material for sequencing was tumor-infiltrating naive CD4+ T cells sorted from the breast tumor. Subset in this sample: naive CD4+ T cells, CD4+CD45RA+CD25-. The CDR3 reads CASSLQGLNTGELFF. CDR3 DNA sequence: TGTGCCAGCAGCTTACAGGGCCTGAACACCGGGGAGCTGTTTTTT.